This TCR beta chain was obtained from a study of T-cell memory formation after mild COVID-19. This clonotype was seen ten or more times. The antigen is unknown. Study-level results: Pre-infection memory held some responding clones, suggesting pre-existing cross-reactive T cells responded. Shrinking CD4+ clones resided mostly in CM and EM, and CD8+ ones in EMRA.

5'RACE with constant-segment primers built TCRalpha and TCRbeta cDNA libraries with UMIs. One entry per CDR3 protein results from TCRdb running MiXCR on the 5' RACE reads. The table shows about 560,000 distinct CDR3 sequences, with over 15% occurring only once. This CDR3 has 15 residues. V gave up 10 bases and J gave up 2 bases; unmatched junction bases: 11. Germline CDR1 reads MNHEY; CDR2 reads SMNVEV (reference sequence). Material: PBMCs or a T cell subset sorted from them (not recorded which). The TCR comes from an adult woman who had mild COVID-19 (a few samples of this study predate the infection). Cell type and time point are not known. The V gene is TRBV27, the J gene TRBJ2-5, with 9 bases lining up with TRBD1. The CDR3 here is CATWSGTGYQETQYF. CDR3 bases: TGTGCCACTTGGTCCGGGACAGGGTATCAAGAGACCCAGTACTTC.